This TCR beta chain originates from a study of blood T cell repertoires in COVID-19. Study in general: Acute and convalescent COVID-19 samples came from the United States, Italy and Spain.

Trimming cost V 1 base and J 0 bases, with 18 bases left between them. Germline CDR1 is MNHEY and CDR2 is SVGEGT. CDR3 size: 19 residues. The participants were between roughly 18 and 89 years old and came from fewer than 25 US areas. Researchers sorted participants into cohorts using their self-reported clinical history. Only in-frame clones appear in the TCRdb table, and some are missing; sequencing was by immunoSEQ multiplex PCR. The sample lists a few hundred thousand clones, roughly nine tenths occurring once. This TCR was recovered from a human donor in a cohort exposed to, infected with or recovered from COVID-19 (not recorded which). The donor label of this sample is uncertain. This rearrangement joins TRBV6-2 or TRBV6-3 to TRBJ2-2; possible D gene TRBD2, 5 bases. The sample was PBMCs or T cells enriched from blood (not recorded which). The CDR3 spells CASSYWRSFKSPNTGELFF. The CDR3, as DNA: TGTGCCAGCAGTTACTGGAGGAGTTTTAAGTCTCCGAACACCGGGGAGCTGTTTTTT.